These T cell receptor beta chains were read from a single sample in a study of OX40 agonist ivuxolimab in advanced cancers. The data were produced by immunoSEQ multiplex PCR, yet TCRdb's version contains in-frame clones alone and is incomplete. The sample yields tens of thousands of clones, roughly 84% seen once. This specimen was CD4+ or CD8+ T cells sorted from blood, taken in a trial of the OX40 agonist ivuxolimab. The receptors stem from an adult with an advanced solid tumor such as melanoma, head and neck, liver or kidney cancer. Each CDR3 is given with its conserved first and last residue. A D gene is named only where the DNA matches it firmly. Clone size is not always given. Where it is, it says once, few, many or a class for expanded clones.

d_gene	abundance	v_gene	j_gene	CDR3nt	CDR3aa
-	-	TRBV5-6	TRBJ2-7	TGTGCCAGCAGCTTAGACTCTAGGAGCTCCTACGAGCAGTACTTC	CASSLDSRSSYEQYF
-	-	TRBV11-2	TRBJ2-3	TGTGCCAGCACCAGGTCCCGAACCGCAGATACGCAGTATTTT	CASTRSRTADTQYF
TRBD1	-	TRBV7-6	TRBJ1-5	TGTGCCAGCAGCTTAGGAGCAGGGGGCAGAACTTCCAATCAGCCCCAGCATTTT	CASSLGAGGRTSNQPQHF
-	-	TRBV12-5	TRBJ1-1	TGTGCTAGTGGTTTGCGACCGGAACGTGGGGCTTTCTTT	CASGLRPERGAFF
-	-	TRBV7-2	TRBJ1-4	TGTGCCAGCAGCTTTTACGCAACTAATGAAAAACTGTTTTTT	CASSFYATNEKLFF
-	-	TRBV7-2	TRBJ1-2	TGTGCCAGCAGCTTGGAGAGTTCTCTCCGGCGCTATGGCTACACCTTC	CASSLESSLRRYGYTF
-	-	TRBV6-6	TRBJ2-2	TGTGCCAGCAGTCCCTCGCGAGGATCGACCGGGGAGCTGTTTTTT	CASSPSRGSTGELFF
TRBD2	few	TRBV7-2	TRBJ2-1	TGTGCCAGCAGCCCCCAAGCGGGGGGTTACAATGAGCAGTTCTTC	CASSPQAGGYNEQFF
-	-	TRBV7-3	TRBJ1-6	TGTGCCAGCAGCTACCGGGCCCGGGGTTCTAATTCACCCCTCCACTTT	CASSYRARGSNSPLHF
TRBD1	-	TRBV27	TRBJ2-5	TGTGCCAGCAGTTCGGGGACAGGGGGGGAGACCCAGTACTTC	CASSSGTGGETQYF
-	once	TRBV5-1	TRBJ2-7	TGCGCCAGCCGGGACTCCCCCTTGGCCGAGCAGTACTTC	CASRDSPLAEQYF
-	-	TRBV27	TRBJ1-5	TGTGCCAGCAGTGCCGGCGGAGGACTCAGTCAGCCCCAGCATTTT	CASSAGGGLSQPQHF
TRBD2	-	TRBV7-2	TRBJ2-3	TGTGCCAGCAGCTTAGCGGGACTAGCGGGGGGGCAAGATACGCAGTATTTT	CASSLAGLAGGQDTQYF
-	once	TRBV7-9	TRBJ2-4	TGTGCCAGCAGCTTAGCGTCAAGGTTACAAAACATTCAGTACTTC	CASSLASRLQNIQYF
-	-	TRBV7-8	TRBJ1-1	TGTGCCAGCCAGTCTAGGGGAAGAGCCAGGCCTAACACTGAAGCTTTCTTT	CASQSRGRARPNTEAFF
-	-	TRBV11-2	TRBJ2-2	TGTGCCAGCAGCTTAAGTAGGAACACCGGGGAGCTGTTTTTT	CASSLSRNTGELFF
-	-	TRBV13	TRBJ1-1	TGTGCCAGCAGCTTAGGCCTCTATTCATCGAGCATGAACACTGAAGCTTTCTTT	CASSLGLYSSSMNTEAFF
TRBD2	-	TRBV9	TRBJ2-1	TGTGCCAGCAGCCTCGGGGGGTCAGAGGGATACAATGAGCAGTTCTTC	CASSLGGSEGYNEQFF
-	-	TRBV18	TRBJ2-7	TGTGCCAGCTCACCACTTGATCCAGGGAGCGAGCAGTACTTC	CASSPLDPGSEQYF
TRBD1	-	TRBV7-2	TRBJ1-1	TGTGCCAGCAGCCCAGACAGGGACACTGAAGCTTTCTTT	CASSPDRDTEAFF
-	-	TRBV6-4	TRBJ2-3	TGTGCCAGCAGTGCGCTAGCGTCGACAGTCACAGATACGCAGTATTTT	CASSALASTVTDTQYF
-	-	TRBV6-1	TRBJ2-3	TGTGCCAGCAGTGGGGGAAGGGGCGGACGCACAGATACGCAGTATTTT	CASSGGRGGRTDTQYF
TRBD1	-	TRBV2	TRBJ2-1	TGTGCCAGCAGTAGACAGGGCTCCTACAATGAGCAGTTCTTC	CASSRQGSYNEQFF
TRBD1	-	TRBV5-1	TRBJ1-1	TGCGCCAGCAGCCCGGACAGGGCCAGTGAAGCTTTCTTT	CASSPDRASEAFF
TRBD2	-	TRBV11-3	TRBJ2-2	TGTGCCAGCAGCTTACAACCGGGACTAGCGGGTACCGGGGAGCTGTTTTTT	CASSLQPGLAGTGELFF
-	-	TRBV7-8	TRBJ1-1	TGTGCCAGCAGACAACTGGGGAAGTCTGAAGCTTTCTTT	CASRQLGKSEAFF
-	-	TRBV7-6	TRBJ1-3	TGTGCCAGCAGCTTGGGACCGCCATCCTCTGGAAACACCATATATTTT	CASSLGPPSSGNTIYF
-	-	TRBV9	TRBJ2-1	TGTGCCAGCAGCGTCCTAGAATGGGGATACAATGAGCAGTTCTTC	CASSVLEWGYNEQFF
-	-	TRBV27	TRBJ2-1	TGTGCCAGCAGTTCGTGGAGTCGGTCCTACAATGAGCAGTTCTTC	CASSSWSRSYNEQFF
-	-	TRBV11-2	TRBJ2-2	TGTGCCAGCAGCCTAAAAGGGGTCAGGGCGGGCACCGGGGAGCTGTTTTTT	CASSLKGVRAGTGELFF
-	-	TRBV9	TRBJ2-3	TGTGCCAGCAGCGTCAGGGCCACCACAGATACGCAGTATTTT	CASSVRATTDTQYF
-	-	TRBV7-2	TRBJ2-3	TGTGCCAGCAGCTCTCGAAAGCTAGATACGCAGTATTTT	CASSSRKLDTQYF
-	-	TRBV7-2	TRBJ2-3	TGTGCCAGCAGCTTAGGGGGAGATCAGTATTTT	CASSLGGDQYF
-	few	TRBV10-1	TRBJ1-5	TGCGCCAGCAGTGAGTCGACTCAGCCCCAGCATTTT	CASSESTQPQHF
TRBD2	-	TRBV7-6	TRBJ2-5	TGTGCCAGCAATCGGGGGGGACAGACCCAGTACTTC	CASNRGGQTQYF
-	-	TRBV2	TRBJ1-6	TGTGCCAGTTCAGGGGACTCCTATAATTCACCCCTCCACTTT	CASSGDSYNSPLHF
-	-	TRBV7-9	TRBJ1-5	TGTGCCAGCAGCTTAGAGGGGAGCCAGCCCCAGCATTTT	CASSLEGSQPQHF
TRBD2	-	TRBV7-8	TRBJ2-2	TGTGCCAGCAGCCCCCCCCGGCGGGGGATCACCGGGGAGCTGTTTTTT	CASSPPRRGITGELFF
-	once	TRBV19	TRBJ2-1	TGTGCCAGTAGTCAGGAACTGGGTGTCAATGAGCAGTTCTTC	CASSQELGVNEQFF
TRBD1	few	TRBV4-1	TRBJ1-3	TGCGCCAGCAGCCAAGATATTGCGACAGGGTCTCTTTCTGGAAACACCATATATTTT	CASSQDIATGSLSGNTIYF
TRBD1	-	TRBV25-1	TRBJ1-6	TGTGCCAGCAGTGAGGGACAGGGCCGTTCACCCCTCCACTTT	CASSEGQGRSPLHF
-	-	TRBV27	TRBJ2-5	TGTGCCAGCCTGGACGAGGCAGCCCAAGAGACCCAGTACTTC	CASLDEAAQETQYF
TRBD2	-	TRBV6-1	TRBJ2-5	TGTGCCAGCAGTAGCGGGGGGGCCTCAGAGACCCAGTACTTC	CASSSGGASETQYF
-	few	TRBV25-1	TRBJ1-1	TGTGCCAGCCTCGGGACATCCACTGAAGCTTTCTTT	CASLGTSTEAFF
TRBD1	-	TRBV13	TRBJ1-5	TGTGCCAGCAGCTTAACCACAGGGGGTGGCAATCAGCCCCAGCATTTT	CASSLTTGGGNQPQHF
TRBD1	-	TRBV9	TRBJ1-5	TGTGCCAGCAGCCAGGGGGTCCGGGAGGGGCCCCAGCATTTT	CASSQGVREGPQHF
TRBD2	-	TRBV4-2	TRBJ2-2	TGTGCCAGCAGCCAAATTTGGCTAACGGGGGGGCCAGAGTTCGCGAACACCGGGGAGCTGTTTTTT	CASSQIWLTGGPEFANTGELFF
TRBD1	-	TRBV6-1	TRBJ2-7	TGTGCCAGCAGTGGTGGACAGGACTTCTCCTACGAGCAGTACTTC	CASSGGQDFSYEQYF
-	-	TRBV4-2	TRBJ2-2	TGTGCCAGCAGCCCACTGGAGGCCGGCGGGGAGCTGTTTTTT	CASSPLEAGGELFF
TRBD1	-	TRBV19	TRBJ2-6	TGTGCCAGTAGTCCCGGACAGGGGGGTGGGGCCAACGTCCTGACTTTC	CASSPGQGGGANVLTF
TRBD1	-	TRBV18	TRBJ1-2	TGTGCCAGCTCACCACCGGACAGGAACTATGGCTACACCTTC	CASSPPDRNYGYTF
-	few	TRBV5-8	TRBJ1-1	TGTGCCAGCAGCTTGCCCTCCCTTGCTAATTTAATGAACACTGAAGCTTTCTTT	CASSLPSLANLMNTEAFF
-	-	TRBV1	TRBJ2-7	TGCACCAGCAGCCAAGCCCCGGGACTGGACGGCTACGAGCAGTACTTC	CTSSQAPGLDGYEQYF
-	-	TRBV7-8	TRBJ1-3	TGTGCCAGCAGCTTAGGAGTACCGCACTCTGGAAACACCATATATTTT	CASSLGVPHSGNTIYF
-	-	TRBV5-6	TRBJ1-5	TGTGCCAGCAGCCCGAAGACAACAGGACAGAGACCCAATCAGCCCCAGCATTTT	CASSPKTTGQRPNQPQHF
TRBD2	-	TRBV7-9	TRBJ2-7	TGTGCCAGCAGCCCCCCGGGGCTAGCGGGGGGTAACGAGCAGTACTTC	CASSPPGLAGGNEQYF
-	-	TRBV5-1	TRBJ1-1	TGCGCCAGCACCAGAGCCCTACAGGACATGAACACTGAAGCTTTCTTT	CASTRALQDMNTEAFF
-	-	TRBV9	TRBJ2-1	TGTGCCAGCAGCTTAGGGTCGGGGAGCTACAATGAGCAGTTCTTC	CASSLGSGSYNEQFF
TRBD1	-	TRBV6-5	TRBJ1-2	TGTGCCAGCAGTCAAGACGGGACAGGGTATGGCTACACCTTC	CASSQDGTGYGYTF